Each of the 4 T cell receptor beta chains below was sequenced from the same sample in a study of response to subunit inactivated influenza vaccine. Each CDR3 protein is one row after TCRdb ran MiXCR on the RT-PCR reads. The table records approximately 530,000 distinct CDR3 sequences, around 13% of them present only once. This material consisted of PBMCs from blood, taken 35 to 45 days after vaccination. All receptors derive from a man between 45 and 60 years old who received an inactivated influenza vaccine.

This chain connects TRBV2 to TRBJ2-7, with 7 nucleotides matching TRBD1. This CDR3 is built from 13 residues. V trimming: 10 bases; J trimming: 2 bases; junction bases outside the gene matches: 8. From germline, CDR1 is SNHLY and CDR2 FYNNEI. DNA of the CDR3: TGTGCCATCGGGGACAGTTTTACCTACGAGCAGTACTTC. It encodes CAIGDSFTYEQYF.

This chain joins TRBV7-2 and TRBJ1-1; D is possibly TRBD1 (5 bases). The germline gives CDR1 SGHTA, CDR2 FQGNSA. V gave up 4 bases and J gave up 7 bases, with 16 bases separating them. The CDR3 totals 14 residues. This CDR3 reads CASSSRPGPIEAFF. The CDR3 DNA sequence: TGTGCCAGCAGCTCGCGACCGGGACCGATTGAAGCTTTCTTT. Full variable domain (missing parts from reference TRBV7-2 and TRBJ1-1): GAGVSQSPSNKVTEKGKDVELRCDPISGHTALYWYRQSLGQGLEFLIYFQGNSAPDKSGLPSDRFSAERTGGSVSTLTIQRTQQEDSAVYLCASSSRPGPIEAFFGQGTRLTVV.

This chain links TRBV27 with TRBJ2-1, with 10 bases aligning to TRBD2. The CDR3 length is 15 residues. Germline V CDR1 and CDR2: MNHEY, SMNVEV (reference sequence). Germline trimming cut 8 bases from V and 2 bases from J; bases unmatched to any gene: 6. CDR3 bases: TGTGCCAGCCCTACTGGGACTAGCGCCTACAATGAGCAGTTCTTC. This encodes CASPTGTSAYNEQFF.

The gene calls are TRBV7-9 and TRBJ2-3; 8 bases are shared with TRBD2. CDR1 and CDR2 (germline): SEHNR, FQNEAQ (reference sequence). The CDR3 runs 15 residues. After removal of 2 bases from V and 1 base from J, the junction contained 2 bases not matched to a gene. This chain's CDR3 is CASSLNGRGTDTQYF. The CDR3, as DNA: TGTGCCAGCAGCTTAAACGGGAGGGGCACAGATACGCAGTATTTT.